The 21 T cell receptor beta chains in this list originate from one sample, sequenced in a study of blood T cell repertoires in COVID-19. The assay was immunoSEQ multiplex PCR, and TCRdb's table has in-frame clones only and misses some. The sample carries approximately 140,000 clones, roughly 76% recorded once. The specimen sequenced was peripheral blood. The receptor set was obtained from a man older than 75 with acute or convalescent COVID-19.

The V call is TRBV12-5, the J call TRBJ2-5; 7 bases match TRBD1. The CDR3 consists of 14 residues. Germline V lookup: CDR1 LGHNT, CDR2 FRNRAP. J lost 1 base, V lost 7 bases, and 6 bases had no gene match. The CDR3 bases are TGTGCTAGTGCCCGGGACAGCATCCAAGAGACCCAGTACTTC. Amino acid sequence: CASARDSIQETQYF.

CDR3 region: CASSPSRNNYGYTF. The CDR3, as DNA: TGTGCCAGCTCCCCGTCTAGGAATAACTATGGCTACACCTTC. The J gene is TRBJ1-2, the V gene TRBV18, with D unclear. The CDR3 has 14 residues. Trimming cost V 6 bases and J 1 base, with 12 bases left between them. The germline CDR1 and CDR2 sequences are KGHSH and LQKENI.

This rearrangement joins TRBV12-3 or TRBV12-4 to TRBJ2-5; TRBD1 might be the D (6 bases). The germline V and J ends were trimmed by 6 bases and 4 bases, with 12 bases remaining between them. The CDR3 consists of 13 residues. The chain's CDR3 is CASSDRNRETQYF. DNA of the CDR3: TGTGCCAGCAGCGACAGGAACCGAGAGACCCAGTACTTC.

The V call is TRBV3-1 (or the pseudogene TRBV3-2), the J call TRBJ2-7; TRBD2 agrees at 9 bases. This CDR3 has 15 amino acids. With 5 bases clipped from V and 3 bases from J, the junction kept 8 bases outside the gene matches. From germline, CDR1 is LGHDT and CDR2 YNNKEL (reference sequence). In DNA, the CDR3 is TGTGCCAGCAGCTCCCTAGCGGGGAAGAACTACGAGCAGTACTTC. It yields the protein CASSSLAGKNYEQYF.

The rearrangement links TRBV14 to TRBJ1-6, with TRBD1 as a possible D gene (5 bases). Germline CDR1 and CDR2: SGHDN and FVKESK. V was cut by 4 bases and J by 9 bases, with 13 bases left in between. CDR3 length: 14 amino acids. CDR3 amino acids: CASSLRRGGSPLHF. The CDR3 DNA reads TGTGCCAGCAGCCTCCGGAGGGGAGGTTCACCCCTCCACTTT.

The chain uses TRBV18 and TRBJ1-4; 7 bases map to TRBD1. J gave up 6 bases and V 3 bases, and 4 bases lay outside the gene matches. The CDR3 totals 14 residues. Germline V gene data show CDR1 as KGHSH and CDR2 as LQKENI. CDR3 DNA sequence: TGTGCCAGCTCACCGACAGGGATGGATGAAAAACTGTTTTTT. This codes for CASSPTGMDEKLFF. Together with reference TRBV18 and TRBJ1-4, the CDR3 gives the full variable domain: NAGVMQNPRHLVRRRGQEARLRCSPMKGHSHVYWYRQLPEEGLKFMVYLQKENIIDESGMPKERFSAEFPKEGPSILRIQQVVRGDSAAYFCASSPTGMDEKLFFGSGTQLSVL.

The J gene is TRBJ2-7, the V gene TRBV18; a weak D match, TRBD1 (7 bases). Germline V gene lookup returns CDR1 KGHSH and CDR2 LQKENI. The CDR3 is 14 amino acids. Trimming cost V 6 bases and J 6 bases, with 18 bases left between them. The CDR3 region has the DNA TGTGCCAGCTCCCCTAAGGAGGGGGCGGGCGAGCAGTACTTC. Its translation: CASSPKEGAGEQYF.

The V gene is TRBV6-1, the J gene TRBJ2-3, with TRBD2 matching over 9 bases. This CDR3 spans 15 amino acids. The germline gives CDR1 MNHNS, CDR2 SASEGT. J lost 6 bases, V lost 0 bases, and 4 bases had no gene match. This chain's CDR3 is CASSEARLAGDTQYF. The CDR3 DNA sequence: TGTGCCAGCAGTGAAGCGAGGCTAGCGGGGGATACGCAGTATTTT.

This sequence joins TRBV6-5 and TRBJ2-2, with 10 nucleotides matching TRBD1. The CDR3 is 15 residues long. Germline V gene sequence: CDR1 MNHEY, CDR2 SVGAGI. The J segment lost 6 bases and the V segment lost 6 bases, leaving 7 bases of the junction unmatched. The CDR3 loop reads CASSRGTGEAGELFF. The DNA of the CDR3 is TGTGCCAGCAGCAGAGGGACAGGGGAGGCCGGGGAGCTGTTTTTT.

The V call is TRBV29-1, the J call TRBJ1-1; 9 positions agree with TRBD1. V shed 0 bases and J 1 base; nucleotides not matched to a gene: 3. The CDR3 sequence is 15 residues long. Germline V gene data show CDR1 as SQVTM and CDR2 as ANQGSEA. The CDR3, as DNA: TGCAGCGTTGAAGATCGACAGGGGGGGAACACTGAAGCTTTCTTT. This codes for CSVEDRQGGNTEAFF.

CDR3 DNA: TGTGCCAGCTCCGCTTGGATAGCGGGGTCAGATACGCAGTATTTT. Translation gives CASSAWIAGSDTQYF. The gene calls are TRBV6-5 and TRBJ2-3, with 8 positions matching TRBD2. CDR3 size: 15 residues. V lost 8 bases, J lost 4 bases, and 11 bases stayed unmatched. CDR1 is MNHEY, CDR2 SVGAGI, per germline.

This clone was seen more than once but under ten times. The chain combines TRBV24-1 with TRBJ2-3, with D perhaps matching TRBD1 (5 bases). CDR1 and CDR2 (germline): KGHDR, SFDVKD. Trimming cost V 4 bases and J 2 bases, with 12 bases left between them. The CDR3 totals 15 residues. The CDR3: CATSDRVKATDTQYF. The CDR3 DNA reads as TGTGCCACCAGTGACAGGGTAAAGGCCACAGATACGCAGTATTTT.

This rearrangement joins TRBV10-2 to TRBJ1-2; 7 bases fit TRBD1. With 1 base clipped from V and 4 bases from J, the junction kept 12 bases outside the gene matches. CDR3 size: 17 residues. CDR1 and CDR2 from the germline V gene are WSHSY and SAAADI. The CDR3 DNA is TGCGCCAGCAGTGAGTTCGCGGTCAGGGGGGCTGTCTATGGCTACACCTTC. This translates into CASSEFAVRGAVYGYTF.

This chain connects TRBV6-5 to TRBJ1-1; TRBD1 matches 8 bases. Germline CDR1 and CDR2: MNHEY and SVGAGI. With V trimmed by 7 bases and J by 4 bases, 8 bases remained unmatched. This CDR3 is 14 amino acids long. The CDR3 region has the DNA TGTGCCAGCACCCAACAGGGGGGAGTCACTGAAGCTTTCTTT. This sequence encodes CASTQQGGVTEAFF.

This clone has only a few counts. The chain links TRBV5-1 to TRBJ2-2, with TRBD1 as a possible D gene (6 bases). The ends were cut back, 3 bases at V and 1 base at J, with 16 bases in the middle. CDR1 and CDR2 from the germline V gene are SGHRS and YFSETQ. The CDR3 runs to 17 residues. The CDR3 nucleotides are TGCGCCAGCAGCTCCAAAACCGGGACATTGAACACCGGGGAGCTGTTTTTT. Its protein product is CASSSKTGTLNTGELFF.

The V gene is TRBV7-3, the J gene TRBJ2-3; D may be TRBD1 (5 bases). Per the germline V gene, CDR1 is SGHTA and CDR2 is FQGTGA. This CDR3 has 14 amino acids. With 2 bases removed from V and 2 bases from J, the gap between germline ends came to 8 bases. CDR3 nucleotides: TGTGCCAGCAGCTTATCCAGGGACACAGATACGCAGTATTTT. This encodes CASSLSRDTDTQYF.

CDR3 amino acids: CASSRSTDTQYF. The DNA of the CDR3 is TGTGCCAGTAGTCGGTCGACAGATACGCAGTATTTT. V gene TRBV19 combines with J gene TRBJ2-3; D not resolved. This CDR3 is 12 amino acids long. The germline CDR1 and CDR2 sequences are LNHDA and SQIVND (reference sequence). The V end was cut by 5 bases, the J end by 3 bases, with 6 bases between.

J is TRBJ1-5 and V is TRBV11-2; 7 positions match TRBD1. CDR1 is SGHAT, CDR2 FQNNGV, per germline. J lost 2 bases, V lost 2 bases, and 9 bases had no gene match. The length of the CDR3 is 17 residues. In nucleotides, the CDR3 is TGTGCCAGCAGCTTATCCTCAACAGGGGTTGGCAATCAGCCCCAGCATTTT. Protein: CASSLSSTGVGNQPQHF.

The chain is built from TRBV7-2 and TRBJ2-2; D perhaps matches TRBD1 (6 bases). Trimming stripped 5 bases from V and 1 base from J, with 11 bases between. In germline, CDR1 is SGHTA, CDR2 FQGNSA. The CDR3 extends over 15 amino acids. In nucleotides, the CDR3 is TGTGCCAGCAGCCGCAGGGGCCTGAACACCGGGGAGCTGTTTTTT. This encodes CASSRRGLNTGELFF.

This clone was seen a few times. The V call is TRBV15, the J call TRBJ1-2; D not resolved. Germline V gene sequence: CDR1 LNHNV, CDR2 YYDKDF (reference sequence). This CDR3 is 13 amino acids long. V shed 3 bases and J shed 2 bases, with 7 bases lying between them. CDR3 region: CATSRNGNYGYTF. The DNA of the CDR3 is TGTGCCACCAGCAGGAACGGGAACTATGGCTACACCTTC.

The chain uses TRBV9 and TRBJ2-7; a weak D match, TRBD1 (6 bases). From germline, CDR1 is SGDLS and CDR2 YYNGEE. CDR3 length equals 13 residues. Deletions cut 4 bases from V and 3 bases from J, with 11 bases between. The CDR3 region is CASSKGQYYEQYF. As DNA, the CDR3 is TGTGCCAGCAGCAAAGGACAGTACTACGAGCAGTACTTC.